This T cell receptor beta chain was obtained from a study of T cells after yellow fever vaccination. Study results and limitations: Among all clonotypes, a small share was observed in both CD4 and CD8 compartments. From the bulk population, abundant clonotypes could contaminate and appear within FACS-sorted repertoires.

A universal primer site and UMIs were added as TCR cDNA was made by 5'RACE template switching. TCRdb processed the 5' RACE reads anew with MiXCR; each CDR3 protein has one entry. This table holds around 120,000 distinct CDR3 sequences, roughly 15% found once. CDR1 is SGHTA and CDR2 is FQGNSA in the germline V gene. Trimming pared 3 bases from V and 1 base from J, leaving 27 bases between. The CDR3 consists of 20 residues. In regard to this clonotype: Its antigen remains unidentified.

The sequencing here drew on CD8+ T cells sorted from PBMCs, taken 5 days after the yellow fever booster vaccination. V is TRBV7-2 and J is TRBJ1-1; a possible D gene is TRBD1 (5 bases). This TCR came from a man between 18 and 29 years old who received the YFV17D yellow fever vaccine. DNA for the CDR3: TGTGCCAGCAGCTTCGCCCGGGTAGTGGCAGGGTTGATCGGGAACACTGAAGCTTTCTTT. Its translation is CASSFARVVAGLIGNTEAFF. Supplemented by reference TRBV7-2 and TRBJ1-1, the full variable domain reads GAGVSQSPSNKVTEKGKDVELRCDPISGHTALYWYRQSLGQGLEFLIYFQGNSAPDKSGLPSDRFSAERTGGSVSTLTIQRTQQEDSAVYLCASSFARVVAGLIGNTEAFFGQGTRLTVV.